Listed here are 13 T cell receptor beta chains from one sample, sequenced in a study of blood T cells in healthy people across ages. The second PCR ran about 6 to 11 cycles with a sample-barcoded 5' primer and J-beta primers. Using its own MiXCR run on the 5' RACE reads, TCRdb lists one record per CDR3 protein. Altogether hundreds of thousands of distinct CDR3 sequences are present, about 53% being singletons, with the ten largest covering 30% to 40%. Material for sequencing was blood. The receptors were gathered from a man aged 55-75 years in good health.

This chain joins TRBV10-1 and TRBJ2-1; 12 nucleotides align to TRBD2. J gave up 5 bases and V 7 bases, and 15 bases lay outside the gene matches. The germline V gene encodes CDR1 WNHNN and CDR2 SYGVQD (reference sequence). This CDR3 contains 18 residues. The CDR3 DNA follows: TGCGCCAGCAATGCCAACCCAACTAGCGGGGGGCCACACAATGAGCAGTTCTTC. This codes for CASNANPTSGGPHNEQFF.

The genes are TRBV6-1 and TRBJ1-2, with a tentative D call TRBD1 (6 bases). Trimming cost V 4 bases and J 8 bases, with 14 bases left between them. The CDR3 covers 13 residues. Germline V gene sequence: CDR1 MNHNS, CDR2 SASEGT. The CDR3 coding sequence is TGTGCCAGCAGTGTAGACAGGATGAGGGGCTACACCTTC. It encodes CASSVDRMRGYTF.

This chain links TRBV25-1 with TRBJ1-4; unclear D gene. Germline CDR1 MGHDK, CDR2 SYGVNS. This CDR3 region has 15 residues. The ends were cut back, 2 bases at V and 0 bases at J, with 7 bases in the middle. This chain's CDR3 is CASSEGEATNEKLFF. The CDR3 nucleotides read TGTGCCAGCAGTGAAGGGGAGGCAACTAATGAAAAACTGTTTTTT.

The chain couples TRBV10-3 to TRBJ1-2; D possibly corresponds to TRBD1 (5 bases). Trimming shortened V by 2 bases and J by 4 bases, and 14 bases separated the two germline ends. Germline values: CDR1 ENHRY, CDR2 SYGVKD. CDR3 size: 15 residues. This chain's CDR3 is CAISEGSVGAYGYTF. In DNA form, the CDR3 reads TGTGCCATCAGTGAGGGTAGTGTCGGGGCCTATGGCTACACCTTC.

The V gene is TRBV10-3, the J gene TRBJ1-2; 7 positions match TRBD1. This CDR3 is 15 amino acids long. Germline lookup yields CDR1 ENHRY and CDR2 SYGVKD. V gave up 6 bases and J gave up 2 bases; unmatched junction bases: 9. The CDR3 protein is CAIRNTGARNYGYTF. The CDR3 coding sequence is TGTGCCATCAGAAACACAGGGGCTCGAAACTATGGCTACACCTTC.

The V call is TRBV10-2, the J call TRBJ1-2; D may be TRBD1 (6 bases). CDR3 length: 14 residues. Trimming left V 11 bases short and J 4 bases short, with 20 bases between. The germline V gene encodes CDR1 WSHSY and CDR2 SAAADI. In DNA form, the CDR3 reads TGCGCCGCGCGAGGAGGGGGGGCAAGCTATGGCTACACCTTC. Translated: CAARGGGASYGYTF.

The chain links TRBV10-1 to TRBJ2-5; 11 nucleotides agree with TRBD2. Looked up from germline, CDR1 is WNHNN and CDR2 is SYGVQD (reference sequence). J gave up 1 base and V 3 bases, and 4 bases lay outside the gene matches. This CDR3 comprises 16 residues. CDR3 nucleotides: TGCGCCAGCAGTGAAACTAGCGGGGGCCTCCAAGAGACCCAGTACTTC. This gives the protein CASSETSGGLQETQYF.

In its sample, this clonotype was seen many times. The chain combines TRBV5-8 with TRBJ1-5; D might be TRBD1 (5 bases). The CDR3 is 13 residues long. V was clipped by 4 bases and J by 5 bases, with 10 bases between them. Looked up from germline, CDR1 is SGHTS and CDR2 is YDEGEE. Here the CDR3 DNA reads TGTGCCAGCAGCACTGGACAACATCAGCCCCAGCATTTT. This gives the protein CASSTGQHQPQHF.

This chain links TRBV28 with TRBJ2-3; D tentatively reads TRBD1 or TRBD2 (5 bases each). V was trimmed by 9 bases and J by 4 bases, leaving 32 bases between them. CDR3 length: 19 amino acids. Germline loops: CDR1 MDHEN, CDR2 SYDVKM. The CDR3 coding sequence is TGTGCCAGGGCCCTCCGGGGCCACAACTTGGGGTTTGGCCCAGATACGCAGTATTTT. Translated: CARALRGHNLGFGPDTQYF.

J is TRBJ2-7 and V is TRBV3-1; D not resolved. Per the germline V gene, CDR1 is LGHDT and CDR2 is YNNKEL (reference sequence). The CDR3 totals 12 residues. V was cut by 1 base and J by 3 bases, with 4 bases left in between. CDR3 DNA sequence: TGTGCCAGCAGCCAAGGGATCTACGAGCAGTACTTC. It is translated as CASSQGIYEQYF.

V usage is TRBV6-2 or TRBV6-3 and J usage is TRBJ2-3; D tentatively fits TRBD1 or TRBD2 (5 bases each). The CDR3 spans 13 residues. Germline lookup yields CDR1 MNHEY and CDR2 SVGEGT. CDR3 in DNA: TGTGCTGGAGGAAGGGGAGGCACAGATACGCAGTATTTT. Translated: CAGGRGGTDTQYF.

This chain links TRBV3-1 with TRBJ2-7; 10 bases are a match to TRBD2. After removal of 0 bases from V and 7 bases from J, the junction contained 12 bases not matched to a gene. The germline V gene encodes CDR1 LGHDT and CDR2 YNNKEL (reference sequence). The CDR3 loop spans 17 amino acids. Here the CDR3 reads CASSQDVASGGFNEQYF. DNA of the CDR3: TGTGCCAGCAGCCAAGATGTGGCTAGCGGGGGATTCAATGAGCAGTACTTC.

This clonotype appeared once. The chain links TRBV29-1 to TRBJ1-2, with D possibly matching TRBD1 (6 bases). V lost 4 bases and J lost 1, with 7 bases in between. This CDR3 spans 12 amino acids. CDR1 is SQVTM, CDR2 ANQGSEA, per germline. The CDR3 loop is CSVGGGNYGYTF. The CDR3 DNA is TGCAGCGTTGGAGGGGGTAACTATGGCTACACCTTC.